This T cell receptor (beta chain) was observed in a study of T-cell reconstitution after alpha-beta-depleted transplantation in children. General study findings and limits: Newly generated T cells supplied most T-cell counts and diversity one year post-transplant. Roughly two months post-transplant, alpha-beta T cells reportedly originated from several hundred graft clones that had expanded.

Researchers prepared the TCRbeta library using unique molecular identifiers, the study reports. MiXCR, applied by TCRdb to the PCR reads, yields one record per CDR3 protein. The data hold some 830,000 distinct CDR3 sequences, with about 16% observed a single time. The germline CDR1 and CDR2 sequences are SGHDT and YYEEEE. The CDR3 extends over 12 amino acids. V was pared by 4 bases and J by 6 bases, with 7 bases between. This clonotype was counted only a few times. The antigen is undetermined. The chain carries TRBV5-6 and TRBJ2-2, with unresolved D. Sequencing was performed on PBMCs, mostly from graft donor cells, taken 360 days after TCRalphabeta/CD19-depleted stem cell transplant. This clonotype originated in a male patient younger than 18 who had a stem cell transplant for acute lymphoblastic leukemia, so the T cells may come from the graft donor. CDR3 protein: CASSVNSGELFF. The CDR3 DNA follows: TGTGCCAGCAGCGTTAACTCCGGGGAGCTGTTTTTT.